This T cell receptor (beta chain) was retrieved from a study of blood T cell repertoires in COVID-19. This clone showed up just once. Using immunoSEQ multiplex PCR, the repertoire was profiled, and TCRdb retains in-frame clones only, with some absent. Of under 300,000 clones listed, under 85% are singletons. This CDR3 contains 11 residues. V shed 9 bases and J shed 1 base, with 6 bases lying between them. CDR1 and CDR2 from the germline V gene are LNHDA and SQIVND (reference sequence). The chain couples TRBV19 to TRBJ1-1, with D hard to call. This clonotype was obtained from a woman between 35 and 50 years old with active or convalescent COVID-19. The sequenced sample consisted of peripheral blood. CDR3 region: CASRGNTEAFF. The CDR3 DNA is TGTGCCAGCCGGGGGAACACTGAAGCTTTCTTT.